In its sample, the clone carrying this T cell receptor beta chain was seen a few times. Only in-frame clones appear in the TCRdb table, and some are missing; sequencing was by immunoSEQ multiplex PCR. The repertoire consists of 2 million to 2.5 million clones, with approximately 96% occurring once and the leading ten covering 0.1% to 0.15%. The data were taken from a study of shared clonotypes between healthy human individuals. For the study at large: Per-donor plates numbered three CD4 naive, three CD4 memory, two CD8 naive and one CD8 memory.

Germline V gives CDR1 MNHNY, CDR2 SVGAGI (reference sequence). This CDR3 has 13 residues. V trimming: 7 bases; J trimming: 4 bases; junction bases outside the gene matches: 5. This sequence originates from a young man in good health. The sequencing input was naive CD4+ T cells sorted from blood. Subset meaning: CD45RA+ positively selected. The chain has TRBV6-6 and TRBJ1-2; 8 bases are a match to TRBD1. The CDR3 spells CASIPDRGYGYTF. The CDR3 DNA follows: TGTGCCAGCATCCCAGACAGGGGCTATGGCTACACCTTC.